This is a list of T cell receptor beta chains from one sample in a study of cytomegalovirus exposure and HLA in healthy donors. Libraries were prepared by immunoSEQ multiplex PCR; TCRdb keeps only in-frame clonotypes and omits some of them. The sample includes 100,000 to 150,000 clones, over 9.5% of them seen just once. Sequencing used PBMCs. The receptors were sampled from a woman under 30 in good health and CMV-seropositive. The CDR3 runs from the conserved cysteine through the conserved F or W. Fields, in order: V gene, D gene, J gene, clone size, CDR3 protein. A D gene is named only where the DNA matches it firmly. The size field is filled for only some rows; it gives once, few, many or a size class.

>TRBV6-6|TRBD1|TRBJ2-7|few
CASSYPGTGIYEQYF
>TRBV15|NA|TRBJ1-3|NA
CVTSEVNGNTIYF
>TRBV5-6|TRBD2|TRBJ2-7|few
CASSSSGRATYEQYF
>TRBV7-9|NA|TRBJ2-3|few
CARTAPGDTDTQYF
>TRBV11-3|NA|TRBJ2-5|NA
CASSLDQGPQYF
>TRBV18|TRBD1|TRBJ1-1|few
CASSPMGQGGTEAFF
>TRBV11-3|NA|TRBJ2-6|NA
CASSTGLGANVLTF
>TRBV19|TRBD2|TRBJ2-1|NA
CASSFLSTSEYNEQFF
>TRBV5-5|NA|TRBJ1-4|NA
CASSLAYRPTNEKLFF
>TRBV27|TRBD1|TRBJ2-7|few
CASSGTGGNEQYF
>TRBV7-3|TRBD1|TRBJ2-5|NA
CASSLDRGETQYF
>TRBV6-6|NA|TRBJ2-7|once
CASSYTRGNEQYF
>TRBV7-9|NA|TRBJ2-7|few
CASSHQGHEQYF
>TRBV7-9|NA|TRBJ1-5|few
CASSSNSGASNQPQHF
>TRBV10-3|NA|TRBJ1-1|NA
CAISESQSRGAFF
>TRBV18|TRBD2|TRBJ2-2|few
CASSPIDVSGSAGELFF